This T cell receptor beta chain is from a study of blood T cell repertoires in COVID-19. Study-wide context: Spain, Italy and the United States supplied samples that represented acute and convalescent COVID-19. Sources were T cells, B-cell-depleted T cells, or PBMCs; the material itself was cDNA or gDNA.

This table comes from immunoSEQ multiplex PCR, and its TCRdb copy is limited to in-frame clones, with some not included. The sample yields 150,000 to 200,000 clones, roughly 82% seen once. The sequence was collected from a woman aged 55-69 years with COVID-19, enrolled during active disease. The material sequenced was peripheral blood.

The CDR3 DNA reads as TGTGCCAGCAGTGAGAATCTACGGGTGGGTGGCTACACCTTC. This translates into CASSENLRVGGYTF. The V and J genes are TRBV2 and TRBJ1-2; D is uncertain. V was cut by 3 bases and J by 7 bases, with 15 bases left in between. CDR1 and CDR2 from the germline V gene are SNHLY and FYNNEI. This CDR3 is built from 14 residues.